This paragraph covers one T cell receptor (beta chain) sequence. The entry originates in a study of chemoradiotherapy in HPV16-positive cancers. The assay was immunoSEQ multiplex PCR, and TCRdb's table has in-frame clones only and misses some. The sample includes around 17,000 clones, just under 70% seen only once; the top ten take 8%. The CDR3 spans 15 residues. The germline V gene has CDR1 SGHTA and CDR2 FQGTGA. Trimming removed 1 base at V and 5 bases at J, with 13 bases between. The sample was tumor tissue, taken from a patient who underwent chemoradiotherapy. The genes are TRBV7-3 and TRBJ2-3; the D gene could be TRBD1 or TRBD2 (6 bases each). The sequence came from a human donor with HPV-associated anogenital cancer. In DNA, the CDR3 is TGTGCCAGCAGCTTAAGTGGGGGGCGGGGAGATACGCAGTATTTT. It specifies CASSLSGGRGDTQYF.